The 14 T cell receptor beta chains given below trace back to one sample, sequenced in a study of OX40 agonist ivuxolimab in advanced cancers. Data came from immunoSEQ multiplex PCR; TCRdb stores just in-frame clones and leaves some out. This sample has roughly 61,000 clones, with more than 80% found just once. The sequenced sample was CD4+ or CD8+ T cells sorted from blood, obtained in a trial of the OX40 agonist ivuxolimab. Receptors originate from an adult with an advanced solid tumor such as melanoma, head and neck, liver or kidney cancer.

This chain connects TRBV5-5 to TRBJ2-2, with D possibly TRBD1 on 6 matching bases. The CDR3 consists of 17 residues. Trimming cost V 4 bases and J 2 bases, with 18 bases left between them. Germline V lookup: CDR1 SGHKS, CDR2 YYEKEE (reference sequence). CDR3 region: CASSDRTQGINTGELFF. The CDR3 DNA sequence: TGTGCCAGCAGCGACCGTACACAGGGTATCAACACCGGGGAGCTGTTTTTT.

The rearrangement joins TRBV9 to TRBJ1-1, with D hard to call. V was shortened by 4 bases and J by 8 bases, with 15 bases between the two germline ends. This CDR3 is 13 amino acids long. Germline V lookup: CDR1 SGDLS, CDR2 YYNGEE. CDR3 region: CASSPQLASEAFF. The CDR3 DNA reads as TGTGCCAGCAGCCCCCAATTAGCGAGCGAAGCTTTCTTT.

This clone was detected only once. This chain uses TRBV7-2 with TRBJ1-2; TRBD1 matches at 8 bases. The CDR3 consists of 15 residues. Germline trimming cut 5 bases from V and 7 bases from J; bases unmatched to any gene: 12. Germline V lookup: CDR1 SGHTA, CDR2 FQGNSA. CDR3 DNA sequence: TGTGCCAGCAGCCCAGTGCGAGCAGGGGGCATTGGCTACACCTTC. Protein sequence: CASSPVRAGGIGYTF.

The chain is built from TRBV9 and TRBJ2-5, with TRBD2 matching 8 bases. This CDR3 is 13 amino acids long. V was pared by 5 bases and J by 7 bases, with 7 bases of the junction left unmatched. The germline gives CDR1 SGDLS, CDR2 YYNGEE. The CDR3 is CASSAAGAGTQYF. DNA for the CDR3: TGTGCCAGCAGTGCAGCGGGGGCGGGGACCCAGTACTTC. Supplemented by reference TRBV9 and TRBJ2-5, the full variable domain reads DSGVTQTPKHLITATGQRVTLRCSPRSGDLSVYWYQQSLDQGLQFLIQYYNGEERAKGNILERFSAQQFPDLHSELNLSSLELGDSALYFCASSAAGAGTQYFGPGTRLLVL.

V gene TRBV19 combines with J gene TRBJ1-2; D remains ambiguous. The CDR3 is made up of 13 amino acids. Per the germline V gene, CDR1 is LNHDA and CDR2 is SQIVND (reference sequence). V was clipped by 2 bases and J by 7 bases, with 11 bases between them. The CDR3 nucleotides are TGTGCCAGTAGTATAACGGACCTCGGTGGCTACACCTTC. It is translated as CASSITDLGGYTF.

This chain uses TRBV25-1 with TRBJ2-7; possibly TRBD1 for D (6 bases). The CDR3 is made up of 13 amino acids. CDR1 is MGHDK, CDR2 SYGVNS, per germline. Trimming left V 1 base short and J 11 bases short, with 15 bases between. The CDR3 sequence is CASSEFEAGVKYF. The DNA for the CDR3 is TGTGCCAGCAGTGAATTTGAGGCAGGGGTCAAGTACTTC.

The rearrangement uses TRBV5-1 and TRBJ2-7; tentative D call: TRBD2 (5 bases). The CDR3 covers 14 residues. Germline-derived CDR1 and CDR2 are SGHRS and YFSETQ. V was trimmed by 3 bases and J by 2 bases, leaving 12 bases between them. The CDR3 is CASSSSAATYEQYF. The DNA for the CDR3 is TGCGCCAGCAGCTCCTCAGCGGCCACCTACGAGCAGTACTTC.

The chain links TRBV11-2 to TRBJ2-5; 11 nucleotides match TRBD2. Trimming at V came to 3 bases and at J to 1 base, leaving 10 bases not matched to a gene. Germline values: CDR1 SGHAT, CDR2 FQNNGV. The CDR3 length is 18 residues. The DNA of the CDR3 is TGTGCCAGCAGCTTTCCCCCGTCTAGCGGGGGGTCCCAAGAGACCCAGTACTTC. Its protein product is CASSFPPSSGGSQETQYF.

The chain recombines TRBV11-2 with TRBJ2-7; 8 bases match TRBD1. Losses at the gene ends were 0 bases for V and 1 base for J; bases not matched to a gene: 8. The germline V gene has CDR1 SGHAT and CDR2 FQNNGV. The CDR3 totals 17 residues. Written as DNA, the CDR3 is TGTGCCAGCAGCTTAGATCGTACAGGGGGGTATTCCTACGAGCAGTACTTC. Residues: CASSLDRTGGYSYEQYF.

This clone was counted between two and nine times. The chain carries TRBV7-2 and TRBJ2-7; D possibly uses TRBD1 or TRBD2 (5 bases each). Trimming pared 6 bases from V and 3 bases from J, leaving 9 bases between. The CDR3 runs to 12 residues. From germline, CDR1 is SGHTA and CDR2 FQGNSA. The CDR3 protein is CASRDGGYEQYF. Here the CDR3 DNA reads TGTGCCAGCAGGGATGGGGGCTACGAGCAGTACTTC.

The CDR3 DNA is TGTGCCAGCAGCAAGTCTAGATTTCCCCATGAGCAGTTCTTC. Encoded protein: CASSKSRFPHEQFF. This rearrangement joins TRBV28 to TRBJ2-1, with D uncertain. Deletions cut 6 bases from V and 8 bases from J, with 17 bases between. From germline, CDR1 is MDHEN and CDR2 SYDVKM. The CDR3 is 14 residues long.

This clone is a singleton in its sample. The chain has TRBV7-8 and TRBJ1-2; 8 nucleotides match TRBD1. The CDR3 contains 15 residues. The junction had 14 bases not matched to a gene; V was cut back by 5 bases and J by 9 bases. Germline V gene data show CDR1 as SGHVS and CDR2 as FQNEAQ. Written as DNA, the CDR3 is TGTGCCAGCAGCCAGCTTGACAGGGGATTTTCTCGCTACACCTTC. It specifies CASSQLDRGFSRYTF.

The CDR3 region has the DNA TGCGCCAGCAGCCAAGATGGAGACCGGGGTGAGCAGTTCTTC. Translated, it gives CASSQDGDRGEQFF. V gene TRBV4-3 combines with J gene TRBJ2-1; tentative D call: TRBD2 (5 bases). Germline lookup yields CDR1 LGHNA and CDR2 YSLEER. There are 14 residues in the CDR3. The germline V and J ends were trimmed by 0 bases and 9 bases, with 12 bases remaining between them.

This clone has just one count. This chain joins TRBV10-1 and TRBJ1-1; TRBD1 might be the D (6 bases). Trimming shortened V by 3 bases and J by 4 bases, and 12 bases separated the two germline ends. The V gene's germline CDR1 is WNHNN and CDR2 SYGVQD (reference sequence). The CDR3 extends over 14 amino acids. CDR3 coding DNA: TGCGCCAGCAGTGAATTCCGGGGGGCCACTGAAGCTTTCTTT. It is translated as CASSEFRGATEAFF.